The present TCR beta chain was sequenced within a study of CD4 T cells in relation to SARS-CoV-2 and coronaviruses. Study details: After roughly 9 days of antigen culture, PBMC TCR beta CDR3s were sequenced. Crossreactive spike epitopes shared across donors were mapped to their HLA restriction.

Produced via immunoSEQ multiplex PCR; TCRdb's table is partial and in-frame only. The data contain 15,000 to 18,000 clones, around 74% of them singletons. Unexposed donor CD4+ T cells date from about 2011-2018, before the COVID-19 pandemic. CD4+ T cells were isolated from the cells after around eleven days of culture. Testing used SARS-CoV-2 S/N and four cold-coronavirus spikes on unexposed-donor CD4+ T cells, cells permitting. Germline assignment: CDR1 DFQATT and CDR2 SNEGSKA (reference sequence). Trimming cost V 0 bases and J 4 bases, with 0 bases left between them. This CDR3 has 10 residues. Comment on this clone: The antigen is undetermined.

The sample comprised CD4+ T cells from PBMCs, cultured in vitro. V usage is TRBV20-1 and J usage is TRBJ2-5; no clear D gene. This TCR was recovered from a human donor in good health. In DNA, the CDR3 is TGCAGTGCTAGAGAAGAGACCCAGTACTTC. Amino acids: CSAREETQYF.